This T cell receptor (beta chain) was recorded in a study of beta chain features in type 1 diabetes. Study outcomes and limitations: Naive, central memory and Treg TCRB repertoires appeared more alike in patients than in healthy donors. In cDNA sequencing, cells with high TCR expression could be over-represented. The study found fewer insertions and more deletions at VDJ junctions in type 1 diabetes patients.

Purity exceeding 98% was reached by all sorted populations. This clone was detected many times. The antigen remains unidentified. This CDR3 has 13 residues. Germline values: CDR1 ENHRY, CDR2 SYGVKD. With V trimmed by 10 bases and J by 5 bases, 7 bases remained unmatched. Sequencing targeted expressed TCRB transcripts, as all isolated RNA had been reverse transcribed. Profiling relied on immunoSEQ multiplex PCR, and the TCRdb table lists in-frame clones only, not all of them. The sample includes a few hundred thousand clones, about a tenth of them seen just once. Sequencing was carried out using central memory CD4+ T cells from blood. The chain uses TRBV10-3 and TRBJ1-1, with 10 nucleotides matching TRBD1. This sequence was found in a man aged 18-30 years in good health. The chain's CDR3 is CATTGGEETEAFF. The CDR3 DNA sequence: TGTGCCACGACAGGGGGCGAGGAGACTGAAGCTTTCTTT.